These 21 T cell receptor beta chains originate from one sample sequenced in a study of PD-1 blockade in classical Hodgkin lymphoma. Time point here: newly diagnosed, previously untreated cHL patient sample. CD4+ T cells were purified from thawed PBMCs by negative selection. Generated by immunoSEQ multiplex PCR, the TCRdb table keeps only in-frame clones and is missing some. Here the sample spans 20,000 to 25,000 clones, approximately 92% being singletons. Source material: CD4+ T cells from blood. These receptor sequences come from a human donor with classical Hodgkin lymphoma.

This clone was detected once. V and J are TRBV29-1 and TRBJ1-2, with D tentatively TRBD1 (6 bases). The CDR3 contains 12 residues. Germline lookup yields CDR1 SQVTM and CDR2 ANQGSEA. The V and J ends lost 6 bases and 3 bases respectively, with 11 bases between them. The CDR3 DNA sequence: TGCAGCGTCTTACAGGGCGACTATGGCTACACCTTC. This sequence encodes CSVLQGDYGYTF.

This chain connects TRBV4-3 to TRBJ2-1; perhaps TRBD2 as D (7 bases). The CDR3 is made up of 15 amino acids. Trimming cost V 4 bases and J 7 bases, with 17 bases left between them. CDR1 is LGHNA, CDR2 YSLEER, per germline. The CDR3 sequence is CASSLRGGLGNEQFF. CDR3 sequence (DNA): TGCGCCAGCAGCCTGAGGGGGGGGTTGGGGAATGAGCAGTTCTTC.

This chain connects TRBV28 to TRBJ2-3; the match to TRBD1 covers 11 bases. Germline V gives CDR1 MDHEN, CDR2 SYDVKM. The V segment lost 5 bases and the J segment 1 base; nucleotides outside the gene matches: 8. The CDR3 has 17 amino acids. CDR3 nucleotides: TGTGCCAGCAGTCCATCCGGACAGGGGGCTGGCACAGATACGCAGTATTTT. Translating it yields CASSPSGQGAGTDTQYF.

The J gene is TRBJ1-2, the V gene TRBV2; no reliable D call. V was cut by 5 bases and J by 2 bases, with 9 bases left in between. The germline V gene has CDR1 SNHLY and CDR2 FYNNEI. The CDR3 consists of 13 residues. CDR3: CASSMDGNYGYTF. The CDR3 DNA reads TGTGCCAGCAGTATGGACGGGAACTATGGCTACACCTTC.

This clone was detected only once. The gene calls are TRBV7-6 and TRBJ2-5; D unresolved. The V and J ends lost 1 base and 5 bases respectively, with 5 bases between them. Germline CDR1 and CDR2: SGHVS and FNYEAQ. The CDR3 is made up of 12 amino acids. CDR3 DNA: TGTGCCAGCAGCTTAGTACAGGAGACCCAGTACTTC. Translating it yields CASSLVQETQYF.

V is TRBV7-9 and J is TRBJ2-1; D uncertain. This CDR3 comprises 15 residues. Trimming pared 0 bases from V and 2 bases from J, leaving 8 bases between. Per germline, CDR1 SEHNR and CDR2 FQNEAQ (reference sequence). CDR3 DNA sequence: TGTGCCAGCAGCTTAGCTCGATCCACCTACAATGAGCAGTTCTTC. Translated, it gives CASSLARSTYNEQFF.

This clone was counted once. J is TRBJ2-6 and V is TRBV5-1; tentatively, D is TRBD2 (7 bases). The CDR3 is 17 amino acids. V was trimmed by 5 bases and J by 0 bases, leaving 15 bases between them. The V gene's germline CDR1 is SGHRS and CDR2 YFSETQ. CDR3 loop: CASRRFGGPSGANVLTF. CDR3 DNA sequence: TGCGCCAGCAGGAGATTCGGGGGGCCCTCTGGGGCCAACGTCCTGACTTTC.

This sequence joins TRBV19 and TRBJ2-5; TRBD2 agrees at 9 bases. The CDR3 is made up of 15 amino acids. The germline V gene encodes CDR1 LNHDA and CDR2 SQIVND (reference sequence). Germline trimming cut 2 bases from V and 5 bases from J; bases unmatched to any gene: 6. DNA of the CDR3: TGTGCCAGTAGTATAACCGGGACTAGCATCGAGACCCAGTACTTC. The encoded protein is CASSITGTSIETQYF.

In this sample, this clone turned up a few times. CDR3 amino acids: CASSVGWGRGTEAFF. For the CDR3, the DNA is TGTGCCAGCAGCGTAGGATGGGGGAGGGGCACTGAAGCTTTCTTT. The genes are TRBV9 and TRBJ1-1; tentative D call: TRBD1 (5 bases). Germline lookup yields CDR1 SGDLS and CDR2 YYNGEE. The CDR3 sequence is 15 residues long. The V and J ends lost 0 bases and 4 bases respectively, with 13 bases between them.

The chain recombines TRBV7-3 with TRBJ1-1; weak D call: TRBD1 (6 bases). The CDR3 is made up of 13 amino acids. Looked up from germline, CDR1 is SGHTA and CDR2 is FQGTGA. Between the trimmed V and J ends, which lost 6 bases and 6 bases, there was a span of 14 bases. The CDR3 reads CASSVAGDPEAFF. Written as DNA, the CDR3 is TGTGCCAGCAGTGTAGCAGGGGATCCTGAAGCTTTCTTT.

The chain's CDR3 is CASSLVTGTSGRNTGELFF. CDR3 DNA sequence: TGTGCCAGCAGCCTTGTTACCGGGACTAGCGGAAGGAACACCGGGGAGCTGTTTTTT. The V gene is TRBV7-2, the J gene TRBJ2-2, with 11 bases lining up with TRBD2. V trimming: 5 bases; J trimming: 1 base; junction bases outside the gene matches: 12. CDR1 and CDR2 (germline): SGHTA, FQGNSA. This CDR3 is built from 19 residues.

The rearrangement links TRBV11-2 to TRBJ1-6, with D unclear. Germline loops: CDR1 SGHAT, CDR2 FQNNGV. This CDR3 is 14 amino acids long. Trimming pared 4 bases from V and 7 bases from J, leaving 11 bases between. CDR3 in amino acids: CASSSLHPNSPLHF. Here the CDR3 DNA reads TGTGCCAGCAGCTCACTACACCCCAATTCACCCCTCCACTTT.

The rearrangement uses TRBV19 and TRBJ2-3; D is undetermined. This CDR3 is built from 15 residues. Germline assignment: CDR1 LNHDA and CDR2 SQIVND (reference sequence). Trimming removed 5 bases at V and 2 bases at J, with 14 bases between. This CDR3 is CASSWGTGHTDTQYF. The DNA for the CDR3 is TGTGCCAGTAGTTGGGGAACGGGTCACACAGATACGCAGTATTTT. Combining the CDR3 with reference TRBV19 and TRBJ2-3 gives the whole variable domain DGGITQSPKYLFRKEGQNVTLSCEQNLNHDAMYWYRQDPGQGLRLIYYSQIVNDFQKGDIAEGYSVSREKKESFPLTVTSAQKNPTAFYLCASSWGTGHTDTQYFGPGTRLTVL.

The chain recombines TRBV6-5 with TRBJ2-3; weak D call: TRBD1 (5 bases). The CDR3 contains 13 residues. Germline-derived CDR1 and CDR2 are MNHEY and SVGAGI. V lost 6 bases and J lost 3, with 10 bases in between. CDR3 coding DNA: TGTGCCAGCAGCATGACAGTTACAGATACGCAGTATTTT. Translated: CASSMTVTDTQYF.

This clone has just a few counts. The chain employs TRBV2 and TRBJ1-1; D is unclear. V gave up 4 bases and J gave up 1 base, with 10 bases separating them. The CDR3 consists of 14 residues. In germline, CDR1 is SNHLY, CDR2 FYNNEI. The CDR3 bases are TGTGCCAGCAGTGGCAGGCTTCAGAACACTGAAGCTTTCTTT. Protein: CASSGRLQNTEAFF.

This clone is a singleton in its sample. CDR3 DNA: TGTGCCAGCTCACGACAGAAAAATAGCAATCAGCCCCAGCATTTT. Translated, it gives CASSRQKNSNQPQHF. The rearrangement joins TRBV18 to TRBJ1-5, with a weak D call TRBD1 (5 bases). From germline, CDR1 is KGHSH and CDR2 LQKENI. Trimming stripped 4 bases from V and 0 bases from J, with 10 bases between. The CDR3 spans 15 residues. Full variable domain (rest looked up from reference TRBV18 and TRBJ1-5): NAGVMQNPRHLVRRRGQEARLRCSPMKGHSHVYWYRQLPEEGLKFMVYLQKENIIDESGMPKERFSAEFPKEGPSILRIQQVVRGDSAAYFCASSRQKNSNQPQHFGDGTRLSIL.

The J gene is TRBJ2-6, the V gene TRBV7-9; D is possibly TRBD1 or TRBD2 (5 bases each). The V end lost 6 bases, the J end lost 1 base, and 16 bases lay between the germline ends. In germline, CDR1 is SEHNR, CDR2 FQNEAQ (reference sequence). The CDR3 is made up of 17 amino acids. CDR3 residues: CASRFGGFASGANVLTF. CDR3 DNA: TGTGCCAGCAGATTTGGGGGTTTTGCGTCTGGGGCCAACGTCCTGACTTTC.

This clone was seen once. The chain uses TRBV6-6 and TRBJ2-2; D not resolved. V lost 1 base, J lost 4 bases, and 13 bases lay in between. The CDR3 consists of 16 residues. Germline values: CDR1 MNHNY, CDR2 SVGAGI (reference sequence). This CDR3 reads CASSYWGSVVTGELFF. Written as DNA, the CDR3 is TGTGCCAGCAGTTACTGGGGTTCTGTAGTCACCGGGGAGCTGTTTTTT.

The chain combines TRBV6-1 with TRBJ1-6; possibly TRBD1 for D (6 bases). Per germline, CDR1 MNHNS and CDR2 SASEGT. V lost 4 bases and J 0 bases, leaving 16 bases between the germline ends. This CDR3 has 18 amino acids. CDR3: CASSALTDRSSYNSPLHF. The CDR3 DNA reads as TGTGCCAGCAGTGCCCTCACCGACAGGAGCTCCTATAATTCACCCCTCCACTTT.

The rearrangement links TRBV7-6 to TRBJ2-5, with D unresolved. The germline V and J ends were trimmed by 0 bases and 3 bases, with 2 bases remaining between them. The CDR3 contains 12 residues. Germline V CDR1 and CDR2: SGHVS, FNYEAQ. The DNA for the CDR3 is TGTGCCAGCAGCTTAGCGGAAGAGACCCAGTACTTC. This sequence encodes CASSLAEETQYF.

The J gene is TRBJ2-1, the V gene TRBV6-5, with D possibly TRBD2 on 6 matching bases. This CDR3 spans 14 amino acids. CDR1 and CDR2 (germline): MNHEY, SVGAGI. V lost 6 bases and J 6 bases, leaving 15 bases between the germline ends. The CDR3 DNA follows: TGTGCCAGCAGCTGGGCGGGGTACCCCAATGAGCAGTTCTTC. It is translated as CASSWAGYPNEQFF.